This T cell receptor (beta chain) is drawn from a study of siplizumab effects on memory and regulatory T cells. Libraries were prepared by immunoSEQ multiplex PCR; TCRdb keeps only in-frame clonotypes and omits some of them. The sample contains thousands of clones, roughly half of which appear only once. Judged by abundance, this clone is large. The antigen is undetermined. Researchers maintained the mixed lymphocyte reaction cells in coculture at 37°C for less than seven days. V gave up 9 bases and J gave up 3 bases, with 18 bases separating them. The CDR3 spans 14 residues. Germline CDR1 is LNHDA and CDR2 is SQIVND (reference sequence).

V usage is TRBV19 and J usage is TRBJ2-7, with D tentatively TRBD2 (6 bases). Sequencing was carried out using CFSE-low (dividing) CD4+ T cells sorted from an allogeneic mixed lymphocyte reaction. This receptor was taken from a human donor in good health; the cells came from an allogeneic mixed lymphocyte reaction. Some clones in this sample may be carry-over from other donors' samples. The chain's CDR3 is CASRRGTGDYEQYF. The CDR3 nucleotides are TGTGCCAGCCGTCGGGGGACGGGGGACTACGAGCAGTACTTC.